Reported below is one TCR beta chain. What it recognizes is unknown. These data originate in a study of T cell clones after liver transplantation. Study-wide background: At least one year of complete immunosuppression withdrawal without enzymes over twice normal defined tolerance.

The CDR3 is made up of 17 amino acids. Losses at the gene ends were 6 bases for V and 5 bases for J; bases not matched to a gene: 18. CDR1 is MDHEN and CDR2 is SYDVKM in the germline V gene. General observations from the study: Low donor cell numbers restricted donor-reactive repertoire measurement in a couple of subjects.

CD3+CD4+ and CD3+CD8+ cells were FACS-sorted from thawed unstimulated PBMCs. TCRdb's table, derived via immunoSEQ multiplex PCR, lists solely in-frame clones and lacks some. The sample carries just over 80,000 clones, roughly 82% recorded once. V is TRBV28 and J is TRBJ2-5; 7 nucleotides line up with TRBD2. This specimen consisted of CD4+ T cells from blood, obtained 45 to 46 months after liver transplant. The receptor comes from a human patient who received a liver transplant. Some T cells may be transferred from the graft donor. The CDR3 loop is CASSSPVWEGSRETQYF. The CDR3 nucleotides are TGTGCCAGCAGCTCTCCCGTGTGGGAGGGATCGAGGGAGACCCAGTACTTC.